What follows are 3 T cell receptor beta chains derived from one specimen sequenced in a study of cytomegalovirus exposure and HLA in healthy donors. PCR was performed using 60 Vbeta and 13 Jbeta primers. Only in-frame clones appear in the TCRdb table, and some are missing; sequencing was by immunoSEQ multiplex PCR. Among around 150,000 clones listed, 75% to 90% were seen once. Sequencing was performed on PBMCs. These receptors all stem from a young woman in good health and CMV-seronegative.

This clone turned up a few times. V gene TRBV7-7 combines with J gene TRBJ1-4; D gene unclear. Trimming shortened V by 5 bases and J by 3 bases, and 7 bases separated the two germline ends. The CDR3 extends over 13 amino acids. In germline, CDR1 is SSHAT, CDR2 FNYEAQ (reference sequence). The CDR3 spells CASSPRANEKLFF. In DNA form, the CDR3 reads TGTGCCAGCAGCCCGCGGGCTAATGAAAAACTGTTTTTT.

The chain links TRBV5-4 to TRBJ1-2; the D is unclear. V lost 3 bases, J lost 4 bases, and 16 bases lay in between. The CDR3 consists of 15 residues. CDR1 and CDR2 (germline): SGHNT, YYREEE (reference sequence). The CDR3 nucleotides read TGTGCCAGCAGCTCCCCCCGCGAGGGTAGCTATGGCTACACCTTC. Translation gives CASSSPREGSYGYTF.

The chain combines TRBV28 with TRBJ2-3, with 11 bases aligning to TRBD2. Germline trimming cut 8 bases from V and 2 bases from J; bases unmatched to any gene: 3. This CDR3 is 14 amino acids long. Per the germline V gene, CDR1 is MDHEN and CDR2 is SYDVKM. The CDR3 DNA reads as TGTGCCAGCGGACTAGCGGGTACCACAGATACGCAGTATTTT. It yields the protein CASGLAGTTDTQYF.